Listed below are T cell receptor beta chains from one sample, sequenced in a study of OX40 agonist ivuxolimab in advanced cancers. Sequenced by immunoSEQ multiplex PCR; TCRdb stores in-frame clones only, minus some. The data show about 96,000 clones, about 92% seen once. Here the sequenced sample was CD4+ or CD8+ T cells sorted from blood, taken in a trial of the OX40 agonist ivuxolimab. Every receptor here comes from an adult with an advanced solid tumor such as melanoma, head and neck, liver or kidney cancer. Both conserved end residues are part of each CDR3. A D gene is named only where the DNA matches it firmly. Expanded clones get a size class; other rows say once, few or many, or leave the size out.

j_call | v_call | clone_size | d_call | cdr3_aa | cdr3_nt
TRBJ2-2 | TRBV9 | NA | TRBD1 | CASSPGTVNTGELFF | TGTGCCAGCAGCCCCGGGACAGTAAACACCGGGGAGCTGTTTTTT
TRBJ1-2 | TRBV30 | NA | NA | CAWSRRGGYGYTF | TGTGCCTGGAGCCGGAGGGGCGGCTATGGCTACACCTTC
TRBJ1-2 | TRBV5-4 | NA | TRBD1 | CASSLAAGGPANYGYTF | TGTGCCAGCAGCTTGGCAGCAGGGGGCCCAGCTAACTATGGCTACACCTTC
TRBJ1-4 | TRBV11-3 | NA | TRBD1 | CASSAEGQAGGEKLFF | TGTGCCAGCAGCGCCGAGGGACAGGCCGGCGGGGAAAAACTGTTTTTT
TRBJ2-7 | TRBV25-1 | NA | TRBD2 | CASSDPGRTSSYEQYF | TGTGCCAGCAGTGACCCCGGCCGGACTAGCAGTTACGAGCAGTACTTC
TRBJ2-1 | TRBV6-1 | NA | NA | CASSDLVYEQFF | TGTGCCAGCAGTGATCTAGTTTATGAGCAGTTCTTC
TRBJ2-3 | TRBV10-3 | once | TRBD2 | CAISESKRAGLASTDTQYF | TGTGCCATCAGTGAGTCGAAGAGGGCCGGACTAGCGAGCACAGATACGCAGTATTTT
TRBJ2-2 | TRBV19 | once | TRBD1 | CASSLGQGDTGELFF | TGTGCCAGTAGTTTGGGACAGGGAGACACCGGGGAGCTGTTTTTT
TRBJ2-7 | TRBV18 | NA | NA | CASSPHAGAYEQYF | TGTGCCAGCTCACCCCATGCTGGGGCCTACGAGCAGTACTTC
TRBJ2-7 | TRBV19 | NA | NA | CASSIGQVYEQYF | TGTGCCAGTAGTATAGGACAGGTATACGAGCAGTACTTC
TRBJ1-4 | TRBV6-1 | once | NA | CASSEPPRVTNEKLFF | TGTGCCAGCAGTGAACCCCCGAGGGTTACTAATGAAAAACTGTTTTTT
TRBJ2-1 | TRBV14 | NA | NA | CASSQGSPYNEQFF | TGTGCCAGCAGCCAAGGGTCACCCTACAATGAGCAGTTCTTC
TRBJ1-5 | TRBV6-5 | NA | NA | CASSYSHRDSNQPQHF | TGTGCCAGCAGTTACTCACACCGGGATAGCAATCAGCCCCAGCATTTT
TRBJ2-6 | TRBV5-4 | NA | NA | CASSPRNRAGGANVLTF | TGCGCCAGCAGCCCCCGGAACCGGGCGGGTGGGGCCAACGTCCTGACTTTC
TRBJ1-1 | TRBV5-5 | NA | NA | CASSSSSLNTEAFF | TGTGCCAGCAGCTCCAGTTCTTTAAACACTGAAGCTTTCTTT
TRBJ2-3 | TRBV11-3 | once | NA | CASSLGVRSTDTQYF | TGTGCCAGCAGCTTAGGAGTTAGAAGCACAGATACGCAGTATTTT
TRBJ2-1 | TRBV11-1 | NA | NA | CASSFVRVPSNNEQFF | TGTGCCAGCAGCTTTGTAAGGGTACCAAGTAACAATGAGCAGTTCTTC
TRBJ2-2 | TRBV25-1 | few | NA | CASSWAAIGELFF | TGTGCCAGCAGTTGGGCGGCAATCGGGGAGCTGTTTTTT
TRBJ2-1 | TRBV30 | NA | TRBD2 | CAGQRFSGRADEQFF | TGTGCCGGACAAAGGTTCAGCGGGAGGGCCGATGAGCAGTTCTTC
TRBJ2-5 | TRBV19 | NA | TRBD2 | CASSIGLAGRETQYF | TGTGCCAGTAGTATCGGCCTAGCGGGAAGGGAGACCCAGTACTTC
TRBJ1-5 | TRBV5-1 | NA | NA | CASSLAVGGEGPQHF | TGCGCCAGCAGCTTGGCCGTCGGCGGGGAGGGGCCCCAGCATTTT
TRBJ1-5 | TRBV19 | NA | NA | CASSPSVDQPQHF | TGTGCCAGTAGTCCCTCGGTCGATCAGCCCCAGCATTTT